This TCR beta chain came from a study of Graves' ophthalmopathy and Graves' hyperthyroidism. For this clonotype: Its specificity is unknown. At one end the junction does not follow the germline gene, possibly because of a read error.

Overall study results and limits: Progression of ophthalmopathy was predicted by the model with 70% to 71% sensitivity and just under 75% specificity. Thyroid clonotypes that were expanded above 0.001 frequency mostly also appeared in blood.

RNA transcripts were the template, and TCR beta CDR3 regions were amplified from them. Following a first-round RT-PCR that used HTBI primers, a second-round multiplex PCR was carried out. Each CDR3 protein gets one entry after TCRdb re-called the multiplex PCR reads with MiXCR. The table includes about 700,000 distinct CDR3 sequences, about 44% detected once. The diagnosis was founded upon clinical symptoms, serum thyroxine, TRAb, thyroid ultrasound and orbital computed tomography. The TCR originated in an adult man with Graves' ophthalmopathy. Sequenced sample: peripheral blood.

Written as DNA, the CDR3 is TGTGCCAGCAGTTCCCGGGGAGGGGGGGATCAGCCCCAGCATTTT. Its translation is CASSSRGGGDQPQHF. The chain combines TRBV24-1 with TRBJ1-5; possibly TRBD1 for D (6 bases). The CDR3 length is 15 residues. The germline V gene encodes CDR1 KGHDR and CDR2 SFDVKD.